This T cell receptor (beta chain) was identified during a study of human T cells and chemical hapten exposure. Findings of the study overall: Expanded TCRs were compared with controls, and the expanded TCRs formed significantly more large CDR3 similarity clusters. Patch test score was positively correlated with the counts of TCRs that had expanded at PT1.

TCRdb reprocessed the RACE reads with MiXCR, giving one entry per CDR3 protein. The data show approximately 100,000 distinct CDR3 sequences, 9.5% to 12% seen once. At least ten counts were recorded for this clonotype. Its antigen is undetermined. Specified time point: patch test 1, 2 weeks after DPC sensitization. Documented treatment: therapeutic diphenylcyclopropenone sensitization with weekly scalp DPC. Blood collection happened ahead of applying each patch test. V was shortened by 10 bases and J by 2 bases, with 20 bases between the two germline ends. The germline V gene has CDR1 SGHVS and CDR2 FQNEAQ. CDR3 length: 16 amino acids.

The TCR sequence derives from a middle-aged woman with alopecia areata. Some clones in this sample may be carry-over from other donors' samples. The rearrangement uses TRBV7-8 and TRBJ2-2; unclear D gene. The sequenced sample was whole blood, obtained in connection with sensitization to the hapten diphenylcyclopropenone (DPC). The CDR3 coding sequence is TGTGCCACCCCCTTAAGGGAAGCGACTAACACCGGGGAGCTGTTTTTT. Amino acids: CATPLREATNTGELFF.